The T cell receptor (beta chain) described here comes from a study of blood T cells in healthy people across ages. General study points: With age, beta diversity per million T cells declined roughly linearly, significantly by 30 to 40. Those diversity estimates obtained from one million T cells were thought to be underestimates. Lack of knowledge of donor CMV status possibly confounded expanded clonotype changes.

Together with a sample-barcoded 5' primer, a J-beta primer mix was included in a second PCR lasting about 7 to 12 cycles. TCRdb re-analysed the 5' RACE reads in MiXCR, keeping a single row per CDR3 protein. The table lists around 750,000 distinct CDR3 sequences, 50% to 65% of them singletons, with about two fifths in the top ten. A note on this clonotype: The antigen is not known.

This CDR3 spans 12 amino acids. The ends were cut back, 6 bases at V and 6 bases at J, with 11 bases in the middle. This rearrangement joins TRBV12-3 or TRBV12-4 to TRBJ1-1, with D unresolved. This sequence originates from a man aged 80 or over in good health. The sequenced sample was blood. CDR3 sequence (DNA): TGTGCCAGCAGCTTGGCGGGCCCTGAAGCTTTCTTT. As protein: CASSLAGPEAFF.